A single sample is the source of the 25 T cell receptor beta chains below, sequenced in a study of OX40 agonist ivuxolimab in advanced cancers. Sequencing was performed with immunoSEQ multiplex PCR; in TCRdb, only in-frame clones are kept and a portion is missing. The data show around 60,000 clones, with roughly 91% seen just once and roughly 25% held by the top ten. Sample: CD4+ or CD8+ T cells sorted from blood, taken in a trial of the OX40 agonist ivuxolimab. These receptors originate from an adult with an advanced solid tumor such as melanoma, head and neck, liver or kidney cancer.

The rearrangement joins TRBV27 to TRBJ2-3; D is ambiguous. This CDR3 region has 15 residues. From germline, CDR1 is MNHEY and CDR2 SMNVEV (reference sequence). V lost 2 bases and J 4 bases, leaving 13 bases between the germline ends. The CDR3 DNA reads as TGTGCCAGCAGTTTAGTGGTAGGGATCGCAGATACGCAGTATTTT. It is translated as CASSLVVGIADTQYF.

In its sample, this clone was seen once. The V and J genes are TRBV9 and TRBJ1-3; 7 bases fit TRBD1. CDR3 size: 14 residues. With 6 bases clipped from V and 0 bases from J, the junction kept 3 bases outside the gene matches. CDR1 and CDR2 from the germline V gene are SGDLS and YYNGEE. In nucleotides, the CDR3 is TGTGCCAGCACCGGACAGGACTCTGGAAACACCATATATTTT. Translating it yields CASTGQDSGNTIYF. Together with reference TRBV9 and TRBJ1-3, the CDR3 gives the full variable domain: DSGVTQTPKHLITATGQRVTLRCSPRSGDLSVYWYQQSLDQGLQFLIQYYNGEERAKGNILERFSAQQFPDLHSELNLSSLELGDSALYFCASTGQDSGNTIYFGEGSWLTVV.

The V call is TRBV9, the J call TRBJ2-3; 7 bases map to TRBD2. The V segment lost 0 bases and the J segment 3 bases; nucleotides outside the gene matches: 4. Per germline, CDR1 SGDLS and CDR2 YYNGEE. CDR3 length: 15 amino acids. CDR3 coding DNA: TGTGCCAGCAGCGTAGTCGGGAGGCCTACAGATACGCAGTATTTT. It yields the protein CASSVVGRPTDTQYF.

This chain joins TRBV28 and TRBJ1-1; weak D call: TRBD1 (5 bases). This CDR3 comprises 13 residues. Trimming cost V 6 bases and J 8 bases, with 16 bases left between them. CDR1 and CDR2 from the germline V gene are MDHEN and SYDVKM. The CDR3 protein is CASRNTLTAEAFF. The CDR3 DNA reads TGTGCCAGCAGAAACACACTGACAGCCGAAGCTTTCTTT.

The chain couples TRBV30 to TRBJ1-3; a weak D match, TRBD1 (5 bases). The germline V and J ends were trimmed by 1 base and 9 bases, with 19 bases remaining between them. Germline assignment: CDR1 GTSNPN and CDR2 SVGIG (reference sequence). The CDR3 covers 15 residues. The DNA for the CDR3 is TGTGCCTGGAGTGCCCGACAGTCCCCTGGAGGCACCATATATTTT. This sequence encodes CAWSARQSPGGTIYF.

The chain couples TRBV19 to TRBJ1-5, with D hard to call. Germline values: CDR1 LNHDA, CDR2 SQIVND (reference sequence). V was clipped by 1 base and J by 3 bases, with 10 bases between them. This CDR3 is built from 15 residues. The CDR3 sequence is CASSIGPGPNQPQHF. The CDR3 nucleotides read TGTGCCAGTAGTATAGGCCCGGGTCCCAATCAGCCCCAGCATTTT.

This rearrangement joins TRBV5-1 to TRBJ1-2, with D maybe TRBD1 (5 bases). Trimming pared 1 base from V and 3 bases from J, leaving 13 bases between. CDR3 length equals 15 residues. Germline-derived CDR1 and CDR2 are SGHRS and YFSETQ. CDR3 nucleotides: TGCGCCAGCAGCTTGTCGGGGGGAATGGACTATGGCTACACCTTC. Translating gives CASSLSGGMDYGYTF.

J is TRBJ1-2 and V is TRBV6-5; D is unclear. The V gene lost 10 bases and the J gene lost 6 bases, with 21 bases spanning the gap. The CDR3 is made up of 14 amino acids. CDR1 is MNHEY, CDR2 SVGAGI, per germline. The CDR3: CAIEGRAGRDGYTF. The CDR3, as DNA: TGTGCCATCGAGGGCCGGGCGGGGAGAGATGGCTACACCTTC.

This clone was detected ten times or more. The V gene is TRBV6-4, the J gene TRBJ2-3; TRBD2 matches 11 bases. Trimming removed 4 bases from V and 2 bases from J; junction bases left unmatched: 2. Germline-derived CDR1 and CDR2 are MRHNA and SNTAGT. The CDR3 extends over 15 amino acids. CDR3 DNA sequence: TGTGCCAGCAGTGCACTAGCGGGAGCCACAGATACGCAGTATTTT. This codes for CASSALAGATDTQYF.

The chain uses TRBV9 and TRBJ2-1; maybe TRBD1 (5 bases). The V and J ends lost 3 bases and 4 bases respectively, with 17 bases between them. Germline CDR1 reads SGDLS; CDR2 reads YYNGEE. The CDR3 runs 16 residues. The CDR3 is CASSAPTGRDYNEQFF. The CDR3 nucleotides are TGTGCCAGCAGCGCCCCTACGGGCAGGGATTACAATGAGCAGTTCTTC.

The V call is TRBV9, the J call TRBJ2-3; TRBD1 or TRBD2 may be the D gene (5 bases each). V lost 2 bases, J lost 2 bases, and 15 bases lay in between. Per germline, CDR1 SGDLS and CDR2 YYNGEE. The CDR3 length is 16 residues. The CDR3 DNA reads as TGTGCCAGCAGCGTGGGGACCCTCGGTTACACAGATACGCAGTATTTT. It specifies CASSVGTLGYTDTQYF.

V gene TRBV18 combines with J gene TRBJ2-5, with 8 bases aligning to TRBD1. CDR3 length: 15 residues. Germline values: CDR1 KGHSH, CDR2 LQKENI. With 3 bases clipped from V and 5 bases from J, the junction kept 8 bases outside the gene matches. In DNA form, the CDR3 reads TGTGCCAGCTCACCTTCTCACAGGGGGACGGAGACCCAGTACTTC. Its translation: CASSPSHRGTETQYF.

This clone was observed once. The J gene is TRBJ2-1, the V gene TRBV9, with 8 bases aligning to TRBD1. The CDR3 spans 16 residues. The germline gives CDR1 SGDLS, CDR2 YYNGEE. Unmatched junction bases numbered 13, after V lost 4 bases and J lost 7 bases. Here the CDR3 reads CASSLLGVGTGNEQFF. The CDR3 region has the DNA TGTGCCAGCAGCCTCTTGGGGGTTGGGACAGGTAATGAGCAGTTCTTC.

The chain uses TRBV5-6 and TRBJ2-2; unclear D gene. CDR3 size: 15 residues. The germline V and J ends were trimmed by 4 bases and 1 base, with 11 bases remaining between them. The V gene's germline CDR1 is SGHDT and CDR2 YYEEEE. In DNA, the CDR3 is TGTGCCAGCAGCACTATCCCAGAGAACACCGGGGAGCTGTTTTTT. Residues: CASSTIPENTGELFF.

Remarks on this clone: Other nucleotide sequences from this sample produce the same CDR3. This chain uses TRBV9 with TRBJ1-5; weak D call: TRBD1 (5 bases). Looked up from germline, CDR1 is SGDLS and CDR2 is YYNGEE. V lost 2 bases, J lost 0 bases, and 6 bases lay in between. This CDR3 is built from 14 residues. The CDR3 sequence: CASSVDSSNQPQHF. The CDR3 DNA reads TGTGCCAGCAGCGTTGACAGTAGCAATCAGCCCCAGCATTTT.

This clone was detected once. This chain links TRBV6-6 with TRBJ2-3, with D hard to call. There are 13 residues in the CDR3. The germline gives CDR1 MNHNY, CDR2 SVGAGI (reference sequence). V shed 4 bases and J shed 5 bases, with 10 bases lying between them. The CDR3 reads CASSSGSEDTQYF. The CDR3 bases are TGTGCCAGCAGTTCCGGTTCTGAAGATACGCAGTATTTT.

The chain couples TRBV7-9 to TRBJ2-7; 11 bases are a match to TRBD2. CDR3 length: 15 residues. Germline V gene sequence: CDR1 SEHNR, CDR2 FQNEAQ (reference sequence). Trimming at V came to 2 bases and at J to 3 bases, leaving 3 bases not matched to a gene. CDR3 sequence reads: CASSLTLAGGYEQYF. The CDR3 DNA is TGTGCCAGCAGCTTAACCCTAGCGGGAGGCTACGAGCAGTACTTC. The full variable domain, its missing parts supplied by reference TRBV7-9 and TRBJ2-7, is DTGVSQNPRHKITKRGQNVTFRCDPISEHNRLYWYRQTLGQGPEFLTYFQNEAQLEKSRLLSDRFSAERPKGSFSTLEIQRTEQGDSAMYLCASSLTLAGGYEQYFGPGTRLTVT.

This clone came up once. The V call is TRBV5-4, the J call TRBJ2-2; D may be TRBD1 or TRBD2 (5 bases each). CDR3 length: 15 residues. Trimming took 7 bases from V and 0 from J, leaving 13 bases between them. Germline V gene data show CDR1 as SGHNT and CDR2 as YYREEE (reference sequence). Written as DNA, the CDR3 is TGTGCCAGCGGTACCCTGGGACCGAACACCGGGGAGCTGTTTTTT. Protein sequence: CASGTLGPNTGELFF.

The J gene is TRBJ2-1, the V gene TRBV7-8; D possibly corresponds to TRBD2 (5 bases). The CDR3 sequence is 14 residues long. Germline V gene data show CDR1 as SGHVS and CDR2 as FQNEAQ. V gave up 3 bases and J gave up 3 bases, with 9 bases separating them. DNA of the CDR3: TGTGCCAGCAGCTTCGAGACTATCTACAATGAGCAGTTCTTC. Its protein product is CASSFETIYNEQFF.

The V gene is TRBV7-9, the J gene TRBJ1-4; D call uncertain. Trimming cost V 5 bases and J 8 bases, with 6 bases left between them. The germline CDR1 and CDR2 sequences are SEHNR and FQNEAQ (reference sequence). The CDR3 consists of 11 residues. The CDR3 coding sequence is TGTGCCAGCAGCCCGAGCGAAAAACTGTTTTTT. As protein: CASSPSEKLFF.

The chain is built from TRBV2 and TRBJ2-5, with TRBD1 matching over 9 bases. CDR1 is SNHLY and CDR2 is FYNNEI in the germline V gene. Trimming removed 3 bases from V and 1 base from J; junction bases left unmatched: 3. This CDR3 spans 15 amino acids. CDR3 sequence (DNA): TGTGCCAGCAGTGATTGGACAGGGGTCCAAGAGACCCAGTACTTC. Translation: CASSDWTGVQETQYF.

This chain connects TRBV28 to TRBJ1-1; tentatively, D is TRBD1 (6 bases). Looked up from germline, CDR1 is MDHEN and CDR2 is SYDVKM. Trimming stripped 3 bases from V and 0 bases from J, with 14 bases between. The CDR3 has 16 residues. The CDR3 loop reads CASSFPRQAMNTEAFF. The CDR3 coding sequence is TGTGCCAGCAGTTTTCCTCGACAGGCGATGAACACTGAAGCTTTCTTT.

The CDR3 region has the DNA TGTGCCAGCAGTCTCAGGGGGGGTGTAGGTGGTAGCAATCAGCCCCAGCATTTT. Translated, it gives CASSLRGGVGGSNQPQHF. The chain couples TRBV28 to TRBJ1-5; TRBD1 matches 7 bases. Looked up from germline, CDR1 is MDHEN and CDR2 is SYDVKM. The CDR3 has 18 amino acids. The V segment lost 5 bases and the J segment 0 bases; nucleotides outside the gene matches: 13.

The chain carries TRBV11-2 and TRBJ2-7, with TRBD1 matching 9 bases. Germline values: CDR1 SGHAT, CDR2 FQNNGV. V was clipped by 5 bases and J by 9 bases; unmatched bases: 17. The CDR3 is 16 amino acids. DNA of the CDR3: TGTGCCAGCAGCGCGTGGGCCGGGACAGGGATTGAAGTGCAGTACTTC. Encoded protein: CASSAWAGTGIEVQYF.

The chain couples TRBV11-2 to TRBJ2-7; 10 bases match TRBD2. CDR1 is SGHAT, CDR2 FQNNGV, per germline. The CDR3 length is 14 residues. V dropped 5 bases and J dropped 5; count of bases not matched to a gene: 6. The CDR3 DNA is TGTGCCAGCAGCCCGAGCGGGAGGGCCCACGAGCAGTACTTC. As protein: CASSPSGRAHEQYF.